A selection of T cell receptor beta chains follows, all from one sample in a study of blood T cell repertoires in COVID-19. Data came from immunoSEQ multiplex PCR; TCRdb stores just in-frame clones and leaves some out. The sample consists of 85,000 to 110,000 clones, approximately 80% of them appearing once. Sequencing was done on a sample of peripheral blood. The receptors were sampled from a human donor in a cohort sampled during active or convalescent COVID-19. The CDR3 runs from the conserved cysteine through the conserved F or W. Each record gives: J gene, V gene, clone size, D gene, CDR3 protein, CDR3 DNA. The D gene is left open where the match is weak. Clone size, where shown, is once, few, many, or a class for clones that have expanded.

TRBJ2-5	TRBV5-1	.	TRBD1	CASSPYRGQEETQYF	TGCGCCAGCAGCCCGTACAGGGGGCAGGAAGAGACCCAGTACTTC
TRBJ1-1	TRBV21-1	.	.	CASSLRSRGNTEAFF	TGTGCCAGCTCCCTCCGCAGCCGGGGGAACACTGAAGCTTTCTTT
TRBJ1-5	TRBV21-1	.	.	CASADRSQPQHF	TGTGCCAGCGCGGACAGGTCTCAGCCCCAGCATTTT
TRBJ1-2	TRBV27	.	.	CASSPGGGGYTF	TGTGCCAGCTCCCCCGGGGGGGGTGGCTACACCTTC
TRBJ1-1	TRBV27	.	.	CASSFTANTEAFF	TGTGCCAGCAGTTTTACAGCGAACACTGAAGCTTTCTTT
TRBJ2-7	TRBV6-2/TRBV6-3	.	TRBD1	CASSYSTGTGYEQYF	TGTGCCAGCAGTTACTCAACCGGGACAGGGTACGAGCAGTACTTC
TRBJ2-5	TRBV6-4	.	TRBD1	CASSDTLRDRGHETQYF	TGTGCCAGCAGTGACACCTTAAGGGACAGGGGGCATGAGACCCAGTACTTC
TRBJ2-2	TRBV5-1	.	.	CASSRGSGQLTGELFF	TGCGCCAGCAGCCGGGGTTCGGGTCAGTTGACCGGGGAGCTGTTTTTT
TRBJ2-2	TRBV7-8	.	.	CASSLLQTNTGELFF	TGTGCCAGCAGCTTACTGCAGACGAACACCGGGGAGCTGTTTTTT
TRBJ1-1	TRBV5-1	once	.	CASSFGTNQNTEAFF	TGCGCCAGCAGCTTCGGGACAAACCAGAACACTGAAGCTTTCTTT
TRBJ1-3	TRBV4-1	.	.	CASSQARSDFSGNTIYF	TGCGCCAGCAGCCAAGCCCGGTCTGATTTCTCTGGAAACACCATATATTTT
TRBJ1-1	TRBV6-5	.	.	CASSRTGKDTEAFF	TGTGCCAGCAGTCGAACAGGGAAGGACACTGAAGCTTTCTTT
TRBJ1-3	TRBV28	.	.	CASSLWGAGYGNTIYF	TGTGCCAGCAGTTTATGGGGGGCGGGCTATGGAAACACCATATATTTT
TRBJ2-6	TRBV21-1	.	.	CASSKDRCSALGQGLRANVLTF	TGTGCCAGCAGCAAAGATCGATGTTCGGCTTTGGGACAGGGTCTTAGGGCCAACGTCCTGACTTTC
TRBJ1-2	TRBV6-5	.	.	CASRPPGQNYGYTF	TGTGCCAGCAGACCACCGGGACAAAACTATGGCTACACCTTC
TRBJ1-2	TRBV6-7	.	.	CAKSGGYTF	TGTGCAAAAAGCGGGGGCTACACCTTC
TRBJ2-7	TRBV18	.	.	CASSPPVGTQEQYF	TGTGCCAGCTCACCACCGGTCGGGACACAAGAGCAGTACTTC
TRBJ1-1	TRBV6-6	.	TRBD1	CASSYSGQLVRAFF	TGTGCCAGCAGTTACTCGGGACAGCTTGTTAGAGCTTTCTTT
TRBJ1-3	TRBV28	.	TRBD1	CASSFPPPGQGGNTIYF	TGTGCCAGCAGTTTTCCCCCCCCGGGACAGGGAGGGAACACCATATATTTT
TRBJ1-2	TRBV28	.	TRBD1	CASSFLTGVYGYTF	TGTGCCAGCAGTTTTCTTACAGGGGTCTATGGCTACACCTTC
TRBJ1-1	TRBV6-5	few	.	CASSYEGTEAFF	TGTGCCAGCAGTTACGAGGGCACTGAAGCTTTCTTT
TRBJ1-1	TRBV5-6	.	.	CASSLMAVNTEAFF	TGTGCCAGCAGCTTGATGGCAGTGAACACTGAAGCTTTCTTT
TRBJ2-7	TRBV2	few	.	CASAIPVVRPASYEQYF	TGTGCCAGCGCTATCCCAGTAGTCAGGCCGGCCTCCTACGAGCAGTACTTC
TRBJ1-2	TRBV20-1	.	.	CSPLYGYTF	TGCAGCCCTCTTTATGGCTACACCTTC
TRBJ2-3	TRBV19	.	TRBD2	CATQGIAGGLAGTSTDTQYF	TGTGCCACCCAAGGGATTGCGGGAGGACTAGCGGGGACTAGCACAGATACGCAGTATTTT
TRBJ1-1	TRBV29-1	few	.	CSATPGYTEAFF	TGCAGCGCAACCCCAGGGTATACGGAAGCTTTCTTT
TRBJ2-7	TRBV6-5	once	.	CATLGGPYEQYF	TGTGCCACCCTTGGGGGCCCCTACGAGCAGTACTTC
TRBJ1-3	TRBV3-1/TRBV3-2	.	TRBD1	CASSPGGSGNTIYF	TGTGCCAGCAGCCCAGGGGGCTCTGGAAACACCATATATTTT
TRBJ1-1	TRBV6-5	once	.	CASSLQGEAFF	TGTGCCAGCAGTTTACAGGGTGAAGCTTTCTTT
TRBJ1-1	TRBV19	few	.	CASSPTRDTEAFF	TGTGCCAGTAGTCCCACCCGGGACACTGAAGCTTTCTTT
TRBJ2-7	TRBV28	.	TRBD1	CASTTGGKGYEQYF	TGTGCCAGCACCACAGGGGGTAAAGGCTACGAGCAGTACTTC
TRBJ2-5	TRBV6-1	.	TRBD1	CASSELRGRETQYF	TGTGCCAGCAGTGAACTGAGGGGGCGAGAGACCCAGTACTTC
TRBJ1-6	TRBV5-1	.	TRBD1	CASSLNPGTVNSPLHF	TGCGCCAGCAGCTTGAATCCAGGGACAGTAAATTCACCCCTCCACTTT
TRBJ2-1	TRBV30	.	.	CAWTPDRNYEQFF	TGTGCCTGGACCCCGGACAGAAACTATGAGCAGTTCTTC
TRBJ2-6	TRBV5-4	.	.	CASSLGQDSGANVLTF	TGTGCCAGCAGCTTGGGACAGGACTCTGGGGCCAACGTCCTGACTTTC
TRBJ1-1	TRBV6-2/TRBV6-3	.	TRBD1	CASSRGQGLGAFF	TGTGCCAGCAGTCGTGGACAGGGGCTTGGAGCTTTCTTT
TRBJ2-7	TRBV6-2/TRBV6-3	.	TRBD2	CASSLLAGGPYEQYF	TGTGCCAGCAGCCTACTAGCGGGGGGGCCCTACGAGCAGTACTTC
TRBJ1-1	TRBV19	.	.	CASRQTEAFF	TGTGCCAGTAGACAAACGGAAGCTTTCTTT